Below, 9 T cell receptor beta chains from the same sample are listed, as sequenced in a study of Graves' ophthalmopathy and Graves' hyperthyroidism. Amplification targeted the TCR beta CDR3 regions, with RNA transcripts as the source material. Second-round multiplex PCR followed a first-round RT-PCR using HTBI primers. MiXCR was run by TCRdb on the multiplex PCR reads, yielding one entry per CDR3 protein. Of some 1.1 million distinct CDR3 sequences listed, less than 45% are singletons. Sequenced sample: peripheral blood or thyroid tissue (not recorded which). All receptors come from an adult man with Graves' hyperthyroidism.

This clonotype was detected ten times or more. V usage is TRBV7-2 and J usage is TRBJ1-6; D is unresolved. The CDR3 has 12 residues. Germline CDR1 and CDR2: SGHTA and FQGNSA. The V and J ends lost 4 bases and 11 bases respectively, with 9 bases between them. The CDR3 loop is CASSSGPTPLHF. The CDR3, as DNA: TGTGCCAGCAGCTCCGGACCCACACCCCTCCACTTT.

This chain links TRBV11-2 with TRBJ2-5, with 8 nucleotides matching TRBD1. Germline V gives CDR1 SGHAT, CDR2 FQNNGV. J lost 4 bases, V lost 3 bases, and 7 bases had no gene match. The CDR3 consists of 15 residues. CDR3: CASSFADRVAETQYF. CDR3 nucleotide sequence: TGTGCCAGCAGCTTCGCGGACAGGGTGGCAGAGACCCAGTACTTC.

This clonotype was seen at least ten times. CDR3 nucleotide sequence: TGCAGCGCAATTGGGGACTTACCGATCGCGACCCAGTACTTC. Amino acid sequence: CSAIGDLPIATQYF. The V gene is TRBV29-1, the J gene TRBJ2-5, with D possibly TRBD2 on 6 matching bases. The CDR3 length is 14 residues. The V gene lost 7 bases and the J gene lost 7 bases, with 22 bases spanning the gap. Germline V gene sequence: CDR1 SQVTM, CDR2 ANQGSEA. Drawing the rest from reference TRBV29-1 and TRBJ2-5, the complete variable domain is SAVISQKPSRDICQRGTSLTIQCQVDSQVTMMFWYRQQPGQSLTLIATANQGSEATYESGFVIDKFPISRPNLTFSTLTVSNMSPEDSSIYLCSAIGDLPIATQYFGPGTRLLVL.

The genes are TRBV4-3 and TRBJ1-3, with D perhaps matching TRBD1 (5 bases). The CDR3 sequence is 17 residues long. Trimming stripped 0 bases from V and 2 bases from J, with 14 bases between. The germline V gene has CDR1 LGHNA and CDR2 YSLEER. The CDR3 loop reads CASSQDPMGQPGNTIYF. CDR3 DNA: TGCGCCAGCAGCCAAGATCCCATGGGGCAGCCTGGAAACACCATATATTTT.

This clonotype came up once. The chain carries TRBV2 and TRBJ1-5; D is unclear. V was cut by 6 bases and J by 11 bases, with 11 bases left in between. Germline V lookup: CDR1 SNHLY, CDR2 FYNNEI. The CDR3 extends over 11 amino acids. The CDR3: CASSIQETQHF. DNA of the CDR3: TGTGCCAGCAGCATCCAAGAGACCCAGCATTTT. Supplemented by reference TRBV2 and TRBJ1-5, the full variable domain reads EPEVTQTPSHQVTQMGQEVILRCVPISNHLYFYWYRQILGQKVEFLVSFYNNEISEKSEIFDDQFSVERPDGSNFTLKIRSTKLEDSAMYFCASSIQETQHFGDGTRLSIL.

This clonotype came up many times. V usage is TRBV20-1 and J usage is TRBJ1-4; D remains unclear. V dropped 4 bases and J dropped 2 bases, with 5 bases sitting between them. The CDR3 is 12 residues long. Germline values: CDR1 DFQATT, CDR2 SNEGSKA (reference sequence). CDR3 bases: TGCAGTGCTACAGGCACTAATGAAAAACTGTTTTTT. This codes for CSATGTNEKLFF.

This clonotype was counted ten times or more. This chain joins TRBV7-9 and TRBJ2-7; 11 positions agree with TRBD1. This CDR3 spans 14 amino acids. Germline-derived CDR1 and CDR2 are SEHNR and FQNEAQ (reference sequence). Trimming removed 7 bases from V and 2 bases from J; junction bases left unmatched: 4. This chain's CDR3 is CASNGDRGAYEQYF. CDR3 bases: TGTGCCAGCAATGGGGACAGGGGGGCCTACGAGCAGTACTTC.

This clonotype came up many times. The rearrangement uses TRBV7-9 and TRBJ2-7; 7 positions agree with TRBD1. This CDR3 spans 14 amino acids. The germline V gene has CDR1 SEHNR and CDR2 FQNEAQ (reference sequence). Losses at the gene ends were 5 bases for V and 2 bases for J; bases not matched to a gene: 6. CDR3 loop: CASSPPGQPYEQYF. The CDR3 nucleotides read TGTGCCAGCAGCCCACCGGGACAGCCCTACGAGCAGTACTTC.

The rearrangement uses TRBV20-1 and TRBJ1-2; 10 bases are shared with TRBD1. V trimming: 3 bases; J trimming: 5 bases; junction bases outside the gene matches: 9. Germline V gene lookup returns CDR1 DFQATT and CDR2 SNEGSKA (reference sequence). The CDR3 runs to 15 residues. The CDR3: CSARSRDRGGYGYTF. The DNA of the CDR3 is TGCAGTGCTAGGTCCCGGGACAGGGGCGGTTATGGCTACACCTTC.